These 9 T cell receptor beta chains originate from one sample sequenced in a study of chemoradiotherapy in HPV16-positive cancers. The protocol was immunoSEQ multiplex PCR, while the TCRdb copy is restricted to in-frame clones and leaves out a portion. The repertoire holds 9,000 to 15,000 clones, with 55% to 65% as singletons. The sample was taken from a patient who underwent chemoradiotherapy. The receptors derive from a human donor with HPV-associated anogenital cancer.

This rearrangement joins TRBV28 to TRBJ2-7; tentative D call: TRBD1 (6 bases). Germline CDR1 and CDR2: MDHEN and SYDVKM. Trimming shortened V by 3 bases and J by 7 bases, and 16 bases separated the two germline ends. This CDR3 contains 14 residues. DNA of the CDR3: TGTGCCAGCAGTTTGAGGGGGACGTTGGGAGAGCAGTACTTC. Protein product: CASSLRGTLGEQYF.

V and J are TRBV12-5 and TRBJ2-2; 7 positions agree with TRBD1. CDR1 and CDR2 (germline): LGHNT, FRNRAP. With V trimmed by 7 bases and J by 11 bases, 10 bases remained unmatched. CDR3 length: 13 amino acids. The CDR3 loop is CASALGQARELFF. The CDR3 nucleotides read TGTGCTAGTGCCCTTGGACAGGCACGTGAGCTGTTTTTT.

In this sample, this clone turned up once. The chain is built from TRBV27 and TRBJ1-1; 11 bases line up with TRBD1. The CDR3 contains 16 residues. J was trimmed by 1 base and V by 5 bases; bases with no gene match: 6. Per germline, CDR1 MNHEY and CDR2 SMNVEV (reference sequence). CDR3 sequence (DNA): TGTGCCAGCAGTATGGACAGGGGGCAGGAGAACACTGAAGCTTTCTTT. Its protein product is CASSMDRGQENTEAFF.

The chain employs TRBV10-3 and TRBJ2-3, with D perhaps matching TRBD2 (5 bases). CDR3 length: 15 amino acids. The germline V gene has CDR1 ENHRY and CDR2 SYGVKD. Trimming took 2 bases from V and 0 from J, leaving 9 bases between them. The CDR3 loop is CAISEEGSSTDTQYF. CDR3 bases: TGTGCCATCAGTGAGGAGGGCAGTAGCACAGATACGCAGTATTTT.

This chain connects TRBV7-2 to TRBJ2-5, with D unclear. The V end was cut by 2 bases, the J end by 5 bases, with 6 bases between. Germline lookup yields CDR1 SGHTA and CDR2 FQGNSA. The CDR3 covers 12 residues. The chain's CDR3 is CASSLRAETQYF. The CDR3 DNA reads TGTGCCAGCAGCTTACGGGCCGAGACCCAGTACTTC.

A few counts support this clone. J is TRBJ2-7 and V is TRBV4-1; unclear D gene. This CDR3 has 14 amino acids. The V and J ends lost 1 base and 0 bases respectively, with 7 bases between them. Germline V CDR1 and CDR2: MGHRA, YSYEKL. Here the CDR3 DNA reads TGCGCCAGCAGCCAAGTCGCGTCCTCCTACGAGCAGTACTTC. Translating it yields CASSQVASSYEQYF.

The rearrangement uses TRBV28 and TRBJ2-5, with D maybe TRBD1 (7 bases). The length of the CDR3 is 14 residues. V lost 5 bases and J 5 bases, leaving 15 bases between the germline ends. CDR1 is MDHEN, CDR2 SYDVKM, per germline. The CDR3 is CASSEIQGTETQYF. DNA of the CDR3: TGTGCCAGCAGTGAAATACAGGGGACTGAGACCCAGTACTTC.

The chain uses TRBV10-3 and TRBJ2-1; 10 positions agree with TRBD1. This CDR3 is 15 amino acids long. Germline values: CDR1 ENHRY, CDR2 SYGVKD. V was clipped by 4 bases and J by 8 bases; unmatched bases: 8. The CDR3 nucleotides read TGTGCCATCAGTGGGAGACAGGGGGCCGGGGATGAGCAGTTCTTC. This gives the protein CAISGRQGAGDEQFF.

The V and J genes are TRBV19 and TRBJ2-4; D may be TRBD2 (5 bases). V dropped 5 bases and J dropped 8 bases, with 16 bases sitting between them. Germline V CDR1 and CDR2: LNHDA, SQIVND (reference sequence). CDR3 length: 14 amino acids. The CDR3 spells CASSLRRAEDIQYF. The CDR3 bases are TGTGCCAGTAGTCTTAGGCGAGCGGAGGACATTCAGTACTTC.